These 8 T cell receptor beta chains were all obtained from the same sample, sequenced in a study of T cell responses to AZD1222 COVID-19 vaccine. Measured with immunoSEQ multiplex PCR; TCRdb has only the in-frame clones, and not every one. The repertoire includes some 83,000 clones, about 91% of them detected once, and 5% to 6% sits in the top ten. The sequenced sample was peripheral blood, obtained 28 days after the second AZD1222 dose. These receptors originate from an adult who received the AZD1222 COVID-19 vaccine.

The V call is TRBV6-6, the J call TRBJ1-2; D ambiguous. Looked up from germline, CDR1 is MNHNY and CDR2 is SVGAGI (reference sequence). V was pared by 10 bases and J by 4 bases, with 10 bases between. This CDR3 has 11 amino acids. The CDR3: CATRVAYGYTF. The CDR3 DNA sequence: TGTGCCACCCGCGTGGCCTATGGCTACACCTTC.

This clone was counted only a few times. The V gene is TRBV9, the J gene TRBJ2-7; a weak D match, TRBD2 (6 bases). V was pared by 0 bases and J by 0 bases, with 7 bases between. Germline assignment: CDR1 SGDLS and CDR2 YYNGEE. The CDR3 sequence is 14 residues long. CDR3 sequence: CASSVDGSSYEQYF. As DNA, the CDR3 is TGTGCCAGCAGCGTAGACGGGAGCTCCTACGAGCAGTACTTC.

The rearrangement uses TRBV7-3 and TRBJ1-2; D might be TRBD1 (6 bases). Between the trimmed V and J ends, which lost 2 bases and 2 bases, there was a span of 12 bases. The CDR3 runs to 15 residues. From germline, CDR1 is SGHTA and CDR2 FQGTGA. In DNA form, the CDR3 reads TGTGCCAGCAGCTTATTGGCAGGGGTGAACTATGGCTACACCTTC. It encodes CASSLLAGVNYGYTF.

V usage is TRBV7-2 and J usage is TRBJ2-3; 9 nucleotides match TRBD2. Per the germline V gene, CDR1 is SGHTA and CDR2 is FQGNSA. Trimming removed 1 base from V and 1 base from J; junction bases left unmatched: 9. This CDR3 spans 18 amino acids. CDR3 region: CASSLVAGAAPGTDTQYF. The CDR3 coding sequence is TGTGCCAGCAGCTTAGTAGCGGGGGCCGCCCCTGGCACAGATACGCAGTATTTT. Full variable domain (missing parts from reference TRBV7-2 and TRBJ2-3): GAGVSQSPSNKVTEKGKDVELRCDPISGHTALYWYRQSLGQGLEFLIYFQGNSAPDKSGLPSDRFSAERTGGSVSTLTIQRTQQEDSAVYLCASSLVAGAAPGTDTQYFGPGTRLTVL.

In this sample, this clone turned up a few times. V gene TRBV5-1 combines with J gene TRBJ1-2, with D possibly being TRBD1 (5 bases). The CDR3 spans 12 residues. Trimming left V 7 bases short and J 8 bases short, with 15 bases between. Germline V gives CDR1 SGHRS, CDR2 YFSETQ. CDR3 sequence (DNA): TGCGCCAGCGGGACGGAGCGACGGGGCTACACCTTC. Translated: CASGTERRGYTF.

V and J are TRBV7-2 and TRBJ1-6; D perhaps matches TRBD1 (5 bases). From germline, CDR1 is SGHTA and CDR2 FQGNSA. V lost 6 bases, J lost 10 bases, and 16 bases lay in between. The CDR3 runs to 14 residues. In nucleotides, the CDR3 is TGTGCCAGCAGGGCGGGACGTTTAAAGTCACCCCTCCACTTT. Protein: CASRAGRLKSPLHF.

CDR3 loop: CASSQDRPGTDTQYF. The CDR3 DNA sequence: TGCGCCAGCAGCCAAGATAGGCCTGGCACAGATACGCAGTATTTT. The genes are TRBV4-1 and TRBJ2-3, with D unclear. Germline CDR1 MGHRA, CDR2 YSYEKL. This CDR3 is 15 amino acids long. The V end was cut by 0 bases, the J end by 1 base, with 8 bases between.

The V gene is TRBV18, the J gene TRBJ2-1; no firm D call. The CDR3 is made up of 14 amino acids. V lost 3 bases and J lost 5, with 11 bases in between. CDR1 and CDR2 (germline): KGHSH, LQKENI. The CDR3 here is CASSPLQANNEQFF. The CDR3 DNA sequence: TGTGCCAGCTCACCGCTCCAGGCGAACAATGAGCAGTTCTTC.